The clone carrying this T cell receptor (beta chain) was counted only a few times. Repertoires were generated with immunoSEQ multiplex PCR, while TCRdb's copy carries only in-frame clones and drops some. The sample has 9,500 to 15,000 clones, over 65% seen once. These data are taken from a study of sequential checkpoint blockade in melanoma. The wider study: Randomization was 1:1 between first-line nivolumab→ipilimumab and ipilimumab→nivolumab. After both sequences, patients received maintenance nivolumab.

Stated treatment: randomized to nivolumab then ipilimumab (arm A) or the reverse (arm B). None of the patients previously received DNA-damaging chemotherapy. Live CD3+CD8+ CD19− CD56− cells were sorted from PBMCs. V was pared by 5 bases and J by 4 bases, with 10 bases of the junction left unmatched. Germline-derived CDR1 and CDR2 are WSHSY and SAAADI. The CDR3 extends over 15 amino acids. This receptor was obtained from a human donor with melanoma. This sample comprised CD8+ T cells sorted from blood (inferred from file names), obtained from a patient given nivolumab and ipilimumab in sequence. The chain has TRBV10-2 and TRBJ2-7; 8 bases match TRBD2. The CDR3 sequence: CASSPGGTPSYEQYF. The CDR3 DNA is TGCGCCAGCAGTCCGGGAGGGACCCCATCGTACGAGCAGTACTTC.